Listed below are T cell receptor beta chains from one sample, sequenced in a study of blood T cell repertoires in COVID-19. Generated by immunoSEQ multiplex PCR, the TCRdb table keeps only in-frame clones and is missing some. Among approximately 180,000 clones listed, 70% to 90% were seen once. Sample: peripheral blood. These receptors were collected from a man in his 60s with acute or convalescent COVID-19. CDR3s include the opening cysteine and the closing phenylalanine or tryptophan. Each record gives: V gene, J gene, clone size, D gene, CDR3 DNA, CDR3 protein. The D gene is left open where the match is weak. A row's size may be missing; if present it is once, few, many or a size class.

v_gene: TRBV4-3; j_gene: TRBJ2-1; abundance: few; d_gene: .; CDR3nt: TGCGCCAGCAGCCGAGGCGGGGTAGCGGACAATGAGCAGTTCTTC; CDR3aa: CASSRGGVADNEQFF
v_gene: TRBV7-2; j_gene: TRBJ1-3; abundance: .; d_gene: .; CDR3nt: TGTGCCAGCAGCTTAGTCCGGGGGGGAAACACCATATATTTT; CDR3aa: CASSLVRGGNTIYF
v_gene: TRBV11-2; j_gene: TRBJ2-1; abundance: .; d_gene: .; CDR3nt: TGTGCCAGCATCCGGTCCTTCACCCGCCCAGGCTCCTACAGTGAGCAGTTCTTC; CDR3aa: CASIRSFTRPGSYSEQFF
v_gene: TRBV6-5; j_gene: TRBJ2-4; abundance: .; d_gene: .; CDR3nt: TGTGCCAGCAGTTATAGGGGTCTAGCCAAAAACATTCAGTACTTC; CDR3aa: CASSYRGLAKNIQYF
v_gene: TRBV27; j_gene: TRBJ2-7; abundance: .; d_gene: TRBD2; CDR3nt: TGTGCCAGCAGCTCCGGGACTAGCGGCTCCTACGAGCAGTACTTC; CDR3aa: CASSSGTSGSYEQYF
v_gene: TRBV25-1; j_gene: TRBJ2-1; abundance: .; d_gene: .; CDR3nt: TGTGCCAGCAGTGACCTCCAGACTAGTTTAACCAATGAGCAGTTCTTC; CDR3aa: CASSDLQTSLTNEQFF
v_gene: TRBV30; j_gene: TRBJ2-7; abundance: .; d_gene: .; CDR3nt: TGTGCCTTGGGACGACGGCTCGGGGAGCAGTACTTC; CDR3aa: CALGRRLGEQYF
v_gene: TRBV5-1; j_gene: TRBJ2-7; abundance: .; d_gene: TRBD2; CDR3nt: TGCGCCAGCAGTAGCGGCGGGACTACCGAATACTACGAGCAGTACTTC; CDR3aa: CASSSGGTTEYYEQYF
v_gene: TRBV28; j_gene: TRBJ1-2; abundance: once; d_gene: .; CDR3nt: TGTGCCAGCAGTCCCCCGACAGCACCCCCGGGGGGATATGGCTACACCTTC; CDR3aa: CASSPPTAPPGGYGYTF
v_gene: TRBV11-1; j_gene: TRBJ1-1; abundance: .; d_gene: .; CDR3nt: TGTGCCAGCAGCCATAGGAACACTGAAGCTTTCTTT; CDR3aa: CASSHRNTEAFF
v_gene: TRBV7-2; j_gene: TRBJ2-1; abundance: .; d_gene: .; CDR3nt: TGTGCCAGCAAGATATTACAGGGCTCGAGGGACAATGAGCAGTTCTTC; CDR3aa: CASKILQGSRDNEQFF
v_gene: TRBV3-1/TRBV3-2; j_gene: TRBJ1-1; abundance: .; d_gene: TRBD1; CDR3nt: TGTGCCAGCAGCGCGCATAGGGGACAGGGGGGCCCTGAAGCTTTCTTT; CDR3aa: CASSAHRGQGGPEAFF
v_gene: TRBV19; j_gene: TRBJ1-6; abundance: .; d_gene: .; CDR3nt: TGTGCCAGTAGTATGACCAGTGGCGGAAATTCACCCCTCCACTTT; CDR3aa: CASSMTSGGNSPLHF
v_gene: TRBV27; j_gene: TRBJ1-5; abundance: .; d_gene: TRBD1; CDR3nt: TGTGCCAGCAGTTTATCAGGGGGCAGGAGCAATCAGCCCCAGCATTTT; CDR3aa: CASSLSGGRSNQPQHF
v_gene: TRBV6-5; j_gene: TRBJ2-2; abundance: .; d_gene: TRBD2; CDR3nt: TGTGCCAGCAGTTTTAGCGGGAAAGGGAACACCGGGGAGCTGTTTTTT; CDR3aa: CASSFSGKGNTGELFF
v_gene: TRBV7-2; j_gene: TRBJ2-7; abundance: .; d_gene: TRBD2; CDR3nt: TGTGCCAGCAGCTTAGGGTCTAGCGGGAGCTCCTACGAGCAGTACTTC; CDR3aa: CASSLGSSGSSYEQYF
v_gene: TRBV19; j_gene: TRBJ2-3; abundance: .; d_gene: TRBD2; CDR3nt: TGTGCCAGTAGTATCGGGGAGGGCCGAGATACGCAGTATTTT; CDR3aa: CASSIGEGRDTQYF
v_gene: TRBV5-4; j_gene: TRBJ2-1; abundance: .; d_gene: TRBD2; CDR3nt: TGTGCCAGCAGCTGGGCGGGAGGGGGACTAGACAATGAGCAGTTCTTC; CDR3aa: CASSWAGGGLDNEQFF
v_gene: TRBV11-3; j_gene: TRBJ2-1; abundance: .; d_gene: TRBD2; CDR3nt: TGTGCCAGCAGCTCTGGAGGGTCAGCGGGAGGTACCTACAATGAGCAGTTCTTC; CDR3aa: CASSSGGSAGGTYNEQFF
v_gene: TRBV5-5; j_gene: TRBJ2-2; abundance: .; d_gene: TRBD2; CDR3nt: TGTGCCAGCAGCCCTTCTAGCGGACTCACCGGGGAGCTGTTTTTT; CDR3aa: CASSPSSGLTGELFF
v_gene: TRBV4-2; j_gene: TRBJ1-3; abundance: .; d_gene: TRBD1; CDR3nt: TGTGCCAGCAGCCAAAACCAGGACAGGGGGCTTGGAAACACCATATATTTT; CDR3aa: CASSQNQDRGLGNTIYF
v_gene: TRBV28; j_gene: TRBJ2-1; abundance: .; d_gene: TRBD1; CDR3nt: TGTGCCAGCAGTTTCGGGACAGCCTACAATGAGCAGTTCTTC; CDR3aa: CASSFGTAYNEQFF
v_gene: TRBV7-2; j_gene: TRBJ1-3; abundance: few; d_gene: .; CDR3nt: TGTGCCAGCAGCGGACCCGGGGGAGGGTCTGGAAACACCATATATTTT; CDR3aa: CASSGPGGGSGNTIYF
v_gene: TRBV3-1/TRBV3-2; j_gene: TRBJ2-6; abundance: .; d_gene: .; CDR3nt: TGTGCCAGCAGCCAACCCCCAGCCGGGTGGAGAGGGGCCAACGTCCTGACTTTC; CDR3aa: CASSQPPAGWRGANVLTF